The next 23 T cell receptor beta chains were all read from a single sample in a study of blood T cells in healthy people across ages. For the second PCR, which ran for roughly 7 to 11 cycles, a sample-barcoded 5' primer and a J-beta primer mix were used. TCRdb called the 5' RACE reads again in MiXCR, with one record for every CDR3 protein. The top ten clones hold about 0.8% of a sample with 1 million or so distinct CDR3 sequences, under 30% of them seen once. The same sample was also used in a study of T cells of mothers and their children.

Material for sequencing was blood. These receptors came from a girl aged 2-10 years in good health.

The V and J genes are TRBV5-1 and TRBJ2-1; tentative D call: TRBD2 (5 bases). Germline V gives CDR1 SGHRS, CDR2 YFSETQ. Trimming took off 0 bases at V and 0 bases at J, with 10 bases between the two ends. The CDR3 length is 16 residues. The CDR3 is CASSLASTSSYNEQFF. The DNA of the CDR3 is TGCGCCAGCAGCTTGGCCTCTACTAGCTCCTACAATGAGCAGTTCTTC.

This clonotype was found a few times. The V call is TRBV6-2 or TRBV6-3, the J call TRBJ1-1, with D unclear. Trimming took 11 bases from V and 0 from J, leaving 16 bases between them. From germline, CDR1 is MNHEY and CDR2 SVGEGT. The length of the CDR3 is 14 residues. CDR3 sequence reads: CAAVDPWMNTEAFF. CDR3 sequence (DNA): TGTGCCGCCGTTGATCCGTGGATGAACACTGAAGCTTTCTTT.

This clonotype was observed a few times. V usage is TRBV29-1 and J usage is TRBJ1-2, with 7 positions matching TRBD1. V was pared by 0 bases and J by 3 bases, with 1 base of the junction left unmatched. CDR1 is SQVTM and CDR2 is ANQGSEA in the germline V gene. This CDR3 is 13 amino acids long. The CDR3 here is CSVEDQGDYGYTF. CDR3 nucleotide sequence: TGCAGCGTTGAAGATCAGGGGGACTATGGCTACACCTTC. Looking up the rest from reference TRBV29-1 and TRBJ1-2 gives the full variable domain: SAVISQKPSRDICQRGTSLTIQCQVDSQVTMMFWYRQQPGQSLTLIATANQGSEATYESGFVIDKFPISRPNLTFSTLTVSNMSPEDSSIYLCSVEDQGDYGYTFGSGTRLTVV.

The chain uses TRBV28 and TRBJ2-1, with 11 bases matching TRBD1. CDR1 and CDR2 from the germline V gene are MDHEN and SYDVKM. The CDR3 contains 15 residues. With 5 bases clipped from V and 3 bases from J, the junction kept 3 bases outside the gene matches. In DNA form, the CDR3 reads TGTGCCAGCAGTCGGACAGGGGGCGACTACAATGAGCAGTTCTTC. This encodes CASSRTGGDYNEQFF. Combining the CDR3 with reference TRBV28 and TRBJ2-1 gives the whole variable domain DVKVTQSSRYLVKRTGEKVFLECVQDMDHENMFWYRQDPGLGLRLIYFSYDVKMKEKGDIPEGYSVSREKKERFSLILESASTNQTSMYLCASSRTGGDYNEQFFGPGTRLTVL.

This clonotype was seen only a few times. This CDR3 reads CASSQEPQDVWVGELFF. The DNA for the CDR3 is TGTGCCAGCAGCCAAGAACCACAGGACGTTTGGGTCGGGGAGCTGTTTTTT. This sequence joins TRBV4-2 and TRBJ2-2; tentative D call: TRBD1 (5 bases). The germline V gene encodes CDR1 LGHNA and CDR2 YNFKEQ. V was cut by 0 bases and J by 7 bases, with 18 bases left in between. The CDR3 runs 17 residues.

The V call is TRBV5-1, the J call TRBJ2-3, with 10 bases lining up with TRBD1. The CDR3 sequence is 16 residues long. In germline, CDR1 is SGHRS, CDR2 YFSETQ. The J segment lost 5 bases and the V segment lost 1 base, leaving 7 bases of the junction unmatched. For the CDR3, the DNA is TGCGCCAGCAGCTTGAATCGACAGGGGGCCGGAGATACGCAGTATTTT. Amino acid sequence: CASSLNRQGAGDTQYF.

The V and J genes are TRBV25-1 and TRBJ2-5; D is unresolved. Germline V CDR1 and CDR2: MGHDK, SYGVNS. CDR3 length: 15 residues. V was shortened by 0 bases and J by 5 bases, with 13 bases between the two germline ends. In DNA form, the CDR3 reads TGTGCCAGCAGTGAATATTGGGCTGGAATGGAGACCCAGTACTTC. As protein: CASSEYWAGMETQYF.

The chain employs TRBV11-2 and TRBJ2-2; D is ambiguous. The CDR3 extends over 13 amino acids. From germline, CDR1 is SGHAT and CDR2 FQNNGV. The V end lost 6 bases, the J end lost 3 bases, and 8 bases lay between the germline ends. CDR3 DNA: TGTGCCAGCAGATTCGGTTACACCGGGGAGCTGTTTTTT. It translates to CASRFGYTGELFF.

The rearrangement uses TRBV7-2 and TRBJ2-5, with 7 bases identical to TRBD2. The CDR3 is 16 residues long. Germline trimming cut 3 bases from V and 3 bases from J; bases unmatched to any gene: 10. Germline assignment: CDR1 SGHTA and CDR2 FQGNSA. As DNA, the CDR3 is TGTGCCAGCAGCTTTCCTATAGCGGGCAGAAAAGAGACCCAGTACTTC. Protein product: CASSFPIAGRKETQYF.

DNA of the CDR3: TGTGCCAGCTCAACGGACAGCTACACCATATATTTT. It specifies CASSTDSYTIYF. The chain carries TRBV18 and TRBJ1-3, with D maybe TRBD1 (6 bases). V lost 5 bases and J lost 8, with 10 bases in between. From germline, CDR1 is KGHSH and CDR2 LQKENI. CDR3 length: 12 residues.

This rearrangement joins TRBV3-1 to TRBJ1-5; D perhaps matches TRBD1 (6 bases). Germline CDR1 is LGHDT and CDR2 is YNNKEL (reference sequence). V shed 3 bases and J shed 0 bases, with 9 bases lying between them. There are 15 residues in the CDR3. The CDR3 region has the DNA TGTGCCAGCAGCCAGGACAGCTATAGCAATCAGCCCCAGCATTTT. This encodes CASSQDSYSNQPQHF.

This clonotype turned up a few times. This chain joins TRBV28 and TRBJ2-7; TRBD2 might be the D (6 bases). The germline V gene encodes CDR1 MDHEN and CDR2 SYDVKM. The length of the CDR3 is 15 residues. V gave up 5 bases and J gave up 4 bases, with 18 bases separating them. The CDR3 DNA is TGTGCCAGCAGTCCCGGGACTCCGAGGAGTTACGAGCAGTACTTC. This sequence encodes CASSPGTPRSYEQYF.

V usage is TRBV20-1 and J usage is TRBJ2-1; D is possibly TRBD2 (6 bases). This CDR3 region has 16 residues. CDR1 and CDR2 (germline): DFQATT, SNEGSKA (reference sequence). V lost 3 bases, J lost 8 bases, and 23 bases lay in between. CDR3 region: CSASLGTLIGSDEQFF. The CDR3 nucleotides read TGCAGTGCTAGCCTCGGGACCTTAATCGGGAGCGATGAGCAGTTCTTC.

The chain carries TRBV12-3 or TRBV12-4 and TRBJ2-5, with D perhaps TRBD2 (7 bases). V lost 1 base and J lost 4, with 13 bases in between. The CDR3 totals 15 residues. The CDR3, as DNA: TGTGCCAGCAGTTTAGGTTCGGGGGGCTTAGAGACCCAGTACTTC. It yields the protein CASSLGSGGLETQYF.

The chain links TRBV20-1 to TRBJ1-6; D ambiguous. Trimming left V 2 bases short and J 8 bases short, with 13 bases between. CDR3 length equals 14 residues. Germline V gives CDR1 DFQATT, CDR2 SNEGSKA (reference sequence). CDR3 sequence: CSARRGREDSPLHF. For the CDR3, the DNA is TGCAGTGCTAGAAGAGGGAGAGAGGATTCACCCCTCCACTTT.

This chain connects TRBV6-2 or TRBV6-3 to TRBJ2-1; 8 nucleotides line up with TRBD2. The length of the CDR3 is 16 residues. The V gene's germline CDR1 is MNHEY and CDR2 SVGEGT. After removal of 6 bases from V and 7 bases from J, the junction contained 14 bases not matched to a gene. The CDR3: CASSDDGGAHLNEQFF. The CDR3 DNA follows: TGTGCCAGCAGCGACGACGGGGGGGCCCACTTGAATGAGCAGTTCTTC.

The count of this clonotype is one. CDR3 nucleotides: TGTGCCAGCAGCTTAGCTCGGACCTATAATGAAAAACTGTTTTTT. This encodes CASSLARTYNEKLFF. The chain uses TRBV7-8 and TRBJ1-4; D is uncertain. From germline, CDR1 is SGHVS and CDR2 FQNEAQ. This CDR3 is built from 15 residues. V was clipped by 0 bases and J by 4 bases, with 9 bases between them.

This clonotype has just a few counts. The chain links TRBV5-1 to TRBJ2-3; weak D call: TRBD1 (6 bases). The germline CDR1 and CDR2 sequences are SGHRS and YFSETQ. With 4 bases removed from V and 3 bases from J, the gap between germline ends came to 15 bases. The CDR3 sequence is 15 residues long. For the CDR3, the DNA is TGCGCCAGCAGCATAGAGGACAGCAGTACAGATACGCAGTATTTT. Residues: CASSIEDSSTDTQYF.

This clonotype was observed a few times. The V gene is TRBV4-1, the J gene TRBJ2-5, with 11 bases fitting TRBD2. The J call is doubtful: the DNA matches TRBJ2-7 better. The CDR3 covers 17 residues. Germline loops: CDR1 MGHRA, CDR2 YSYEKL. In nucleotides, the CDR3 is TGCGCCAGCAGCCCCCACGAACTAGCGGGGGCATTAAACGAGCAGTACTTC. Amino acid sequence: CASSPHELAGALNEQYF.

V gene TRBV3-1 combines with J gene TRBJ2-1; D is ambiguous. Germline V CDR1 and CDR2: LGHDT, YNNKEL (reference sequence). The CDR3 spans 16 residues. Deletions cut 4 bases from V and 8 bases from J, with 21 bases between. CDR3 loop: CASSLSQASFVHEQFF. The CDR3 DNA reads TGTGCCAGCAGCCTCAGTCAGGCTAGTTTTGTACATGAGCAGTTCTTC.

The chain recombines TRBV14 with TRBJ2-7; 8 nucleotides align to TRBD1. J was trimmed by 4 bases and V by 1 base; bases with no gene match: 6. The CDR3 runs to 15 residues. Germline V gene data show CDR1 as SGHDN and CDR2 as FVKESK. The CDR3 region is CASSQARTGMYEQYF. CDR3 in DNA: TGTGCCAGCAGCCAAGCAAGGACAGGGATGTACGAGCAGTACTTC.

This chain links TRBV7-2 with TRBJ2-4, with 8 nucleotides matching TRBD2. The V gene end was trimmed by 4 bases and the J gene end by 6 bases; junction bases not matched to a gene: 8. Germline-derived CDR1 and CDR2 are SGHTA and FQGNSA. This CDR3 comprises 15 residues. The CDR3 region has the DNA TGTGCCAGCAGCTCCGGTGTTCGGGGGGGAAACATTCAGTACTTC. As protein: CASSSGVRGGNIQYF.

The table lists this clonotype with many counts. The chain recombines TRBV9 with TRBJ2-1, with D tentatively TRBD1 (5 bases). The germline V gene has CDR1 SGDLS and CDR2 YYNGEE. The CDR3 is 13 residues long. V gave up 0 bases and J gave up 6 bases, with 7 bases separating them. CDR3 sequence (DNA): TGTGCCAGCAGCGTAGATGGGGCCAATGAGCAGTTCTTC. Its translation: CASSVDGANEQFF.